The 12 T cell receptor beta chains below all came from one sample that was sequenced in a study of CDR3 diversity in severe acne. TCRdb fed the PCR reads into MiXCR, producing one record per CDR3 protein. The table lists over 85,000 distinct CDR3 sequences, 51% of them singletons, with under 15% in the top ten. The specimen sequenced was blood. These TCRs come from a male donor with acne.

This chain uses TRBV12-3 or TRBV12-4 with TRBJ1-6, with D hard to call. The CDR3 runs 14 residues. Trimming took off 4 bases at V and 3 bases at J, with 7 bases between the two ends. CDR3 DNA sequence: TGTGCCAGCAGTTCCCCGGACTATAATTCACCCCTCCACTTT. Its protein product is CASSSPDYNSPLHF.

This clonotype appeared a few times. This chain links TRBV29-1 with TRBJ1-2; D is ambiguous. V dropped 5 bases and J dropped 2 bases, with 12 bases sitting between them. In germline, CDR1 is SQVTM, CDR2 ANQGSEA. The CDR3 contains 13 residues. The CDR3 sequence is CSVKVWTNYGYTF. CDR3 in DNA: TGCAGCGTTAAGGTCTGGACCAACTATGGCTACACCTTC.

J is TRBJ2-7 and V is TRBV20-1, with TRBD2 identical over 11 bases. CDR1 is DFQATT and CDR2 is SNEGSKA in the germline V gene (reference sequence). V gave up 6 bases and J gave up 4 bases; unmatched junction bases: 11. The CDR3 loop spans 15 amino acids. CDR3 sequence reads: CSASGSGRGVYEQYF. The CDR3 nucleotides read TGCAGTGCCTCTGGTAGCGGGAGGGGCGTATACGAGCAGTACTTC.

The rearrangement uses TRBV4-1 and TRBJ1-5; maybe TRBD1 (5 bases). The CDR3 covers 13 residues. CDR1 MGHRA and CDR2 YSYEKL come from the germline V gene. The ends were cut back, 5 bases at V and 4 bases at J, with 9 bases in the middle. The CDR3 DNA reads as TGCGCCAGCAGCGGAGGGACTAATCAGCCCCAGCATTTT. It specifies CASSGGTNQPQHF.

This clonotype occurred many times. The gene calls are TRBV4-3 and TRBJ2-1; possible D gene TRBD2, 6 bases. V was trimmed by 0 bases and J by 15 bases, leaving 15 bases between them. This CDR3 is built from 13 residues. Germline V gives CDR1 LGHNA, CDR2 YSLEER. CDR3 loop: CASSQDQGGSLFF. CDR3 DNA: TGCGCCAGCAGCCAAGATCAGGGAGGCTCTCTGTTCTTC.

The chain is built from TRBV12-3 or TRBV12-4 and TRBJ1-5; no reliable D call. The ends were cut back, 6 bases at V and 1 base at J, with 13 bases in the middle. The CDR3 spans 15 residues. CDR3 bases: TGTGCCAGCAGCGAGACTAGCGGGAGCAATCAGCCCCAGCATTTT. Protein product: CASSETSGSNQPQHF.

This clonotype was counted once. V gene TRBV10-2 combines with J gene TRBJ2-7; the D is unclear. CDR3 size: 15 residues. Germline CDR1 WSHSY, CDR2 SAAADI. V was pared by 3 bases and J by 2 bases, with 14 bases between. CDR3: CASSDPRKITYEQYF. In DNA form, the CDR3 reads TGCGCCAGCAGTGACCCCAGGAAGATTACCTACGAGCAGTACTTC.

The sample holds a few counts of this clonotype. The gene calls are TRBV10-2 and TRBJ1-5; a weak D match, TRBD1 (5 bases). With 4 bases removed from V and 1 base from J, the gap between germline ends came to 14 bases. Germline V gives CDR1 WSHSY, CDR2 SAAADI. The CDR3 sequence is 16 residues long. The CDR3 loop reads CASSGPQGTSNQPQHF. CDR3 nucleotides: TGCGCCAGCAGTGGACCCCAAGGGACCAGCAATCAGCCCCAGCATTTT.

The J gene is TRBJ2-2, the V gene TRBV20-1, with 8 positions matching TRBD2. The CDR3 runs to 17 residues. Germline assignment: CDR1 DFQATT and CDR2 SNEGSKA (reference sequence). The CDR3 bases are TGCACCTCCGCGCTTCGGATCATCGGGACTAGTGGCGGGGAGCTGTTTTTT. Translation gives CTSALRIIGTSGGELFF.

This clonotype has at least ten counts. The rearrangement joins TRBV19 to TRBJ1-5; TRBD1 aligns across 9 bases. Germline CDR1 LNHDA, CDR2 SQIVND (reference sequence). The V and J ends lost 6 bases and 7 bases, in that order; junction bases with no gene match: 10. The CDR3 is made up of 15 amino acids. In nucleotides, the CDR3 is TGTGCCAGTAGGGAGACAGGGGGACGCAGGCAGCCCCAGCATTTT. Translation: CASRETGGRRQPQHF.

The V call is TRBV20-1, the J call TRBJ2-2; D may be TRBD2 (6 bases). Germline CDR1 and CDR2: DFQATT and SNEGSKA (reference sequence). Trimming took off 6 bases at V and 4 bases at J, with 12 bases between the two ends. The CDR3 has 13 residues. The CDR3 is CSASGVSTGELFF. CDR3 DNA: TGCAGTGCATCGGGAGTATCCACCGGGGAGCTGTTTTTT.

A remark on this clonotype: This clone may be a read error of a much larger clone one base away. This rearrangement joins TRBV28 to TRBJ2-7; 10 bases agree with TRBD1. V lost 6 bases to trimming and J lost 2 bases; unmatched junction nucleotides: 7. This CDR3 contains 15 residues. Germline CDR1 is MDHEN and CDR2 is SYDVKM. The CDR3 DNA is TGTGCCAGCAGCCCACCCGGGACAGGGGCCTACGAGCAGTACTTC. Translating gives CASSPPGTGAYEQYF. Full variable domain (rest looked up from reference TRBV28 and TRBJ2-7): DVKVTQSSRYLVKRTGEKVFLECVQDMDHENMFWYRQDPGLGLRLIYFSYDVKMKEKGDIPEGYSVSREKKERFSLILESASTNQTSMYLCASSPPGTGAYEQYFGPGTRLTVT.